The 2 T cell receptor beta chains below all came from one sample that was sequenced in a study of radiation and T cells in renal cell carcinoma. The table came from immunoSEQ multiplex PCR; TCRdb's copy has only in-frame clones and leaves some out. The sample has roughly 130,000 clones; 88% are singletons. As to time point: blood 2 weeks post-SBRT. Treatment noted: 15 Gy SBRT to primary tumor, nephrectomy 4 weeks later. Sequenced here: blood, sampled from a patient whose treatment included radiotherapy and nephrectomy. Source of these receptors: a woman in her 70s with renal cell carcinoma.

The chain joins TRBV19 to TRBJ1-5, with 8 positions matching TRBD1. Trimming at V came to 4 bases and at J to 6 bases, leaving 5 bases not matched to a gene. Per the germline V gene, CDR1 is LNHDA and CDR2 is SQIVND (reference sequence). The CDR3 extends over 14 amino acids. CDR3: CASSTDRGTQPQHF. In nucleotides, the CDR3 is TGTGCCAGTAGTACCGACAGGGGAACTCAGCCCCAGCATTTT.

The chain carries TRBV7-3 and TRBJ1-1; no definite D call. Germline V gives CDR1 SGHTA, CDR2 FQGTGA. Trimming removed 5 bases from V and 4 bases from J, with 17 bases in between. The CDR3 has 15 residues. CDR3 sequence reads: CASSPSPKIGTEAFF. CDR3 nucleotides: TGTGCCAGCAGCCCCTCACCGAAGATCGGCACTGAAGCTTTCTTT.